The clone carrying this T cell receptor (beta chain) was observed a few times. Its antigen is not known. The entry originates in a study of blood T cells in healthy people across ages. The study, taken as a whole, reports: Naive CD4+ cells and diversity were both higher in long-lived donors than in aged donors. Unsorted PBMC input precluded a conclusive naive versus antigen-experienced comparison.

Germline V gives CDR1 KGHSH, CDR2 LQKENI. The CDR3 is 16 residues long. Deletions cut 1 base from V and 9 bases from J, with 16 bases between. A second PCR of 7 to 11 cycles used a sample-barcoded 5' primer and a J-beta primer mix. Paired-end reads containing CDR3 totaled no fewer than 2.5 million for each sample. Using its own MiXCR run on the 5' RACE reads, TCRdb lists one record per CDR3 protein. The sample has 630,000 or so distinct CDR3 sequences; approximately 30% are singletons. Sequencing was done on a sample of blood. The chain is built from TRBV18 and TRBJ1-6; D is ambiguous. The source of this sequence is a woman older than 75 in good health. CDR3 coding DNA: TGTGCCAGCTCACCACTCATGGCGGACTTGGGTTCACCCCTCCACTTT. It specifies CASSPLMADLGSPLHF.